A single sample is the source of the 13 T cell receptor beta chains below, sequenced in a study of CD8+ T cells in alopecia areata (dated by TCRdb to 2017 to 2018). Cells from mouse cutaneous lymph nodes were pooled, stained for CD4, CD8alpha, NKG2D, NKG2ACE and other markers, and then sorted on a BD Influx. Libraries came from the immunoSEQ multiplex PCR assay. To provide template for TCR sequencing, every sample had RNA extracted and reverse transcribed into cDNA. Entries here come from immuneACCESS through TCRdb and include only in-frame sequences with V and J called. Some clones fail to appear in such tables; in the studies checked, an unresolved V gene covers under half of the shortfall, and the cause of the remainder is unknown. This sample includes about 270,000 clones, and none of them was observed just once. Together, the top ten hold about 1.2% of the sample. The sample was CD4+ T cells sorted from a lymph node. The receptors come from a C3H/HeJ mouse with alopecia areata. Mice of this strain bear MHC haplotype H2-k.

This clone was seen a few times. Genes and germline are mouse. From the germline J gene comes the end of the CDR3, since the read stops 4 residues before it. The chain employs TRBV31 and TRBJ2-7; maybe TRBD1 (6 bases). The CDR3 is 11 residues long. From germline, CDR1 is GKSSPN and CDR2 SITVG. The CDR3 region is CAWSPGDEQYF. Incomplete CDR3 DNA: TGTGCCTGGAGTCCAGGGGAT.

In regard to this clone: All gene names here are mouse names. The read falls 4 residues short of the CDR3 end, and the missing part is taken from the germline J gene. The V call is TRBV1, the J call TRBJ2-5; 10 positions match TRBD1. Germline V lookup: CDR1 NSQYPW, CDR2 LRSPGD (reference sequence). This CDR3 contains 15 residues. Incomplete CDR3 DNA: TGCACCTGCAGTCCTCCAGGACAGGGGGGAGAC. This codes for CTCSPPGQGGD. The full-length CDR3 reads as CTCSPPGQGGDTQYF.

This clone appeared many times. Gene names are the mouse ones. The read finishes 4 residues shy of the CDR3 end, and the germline J gene is used to complete it. The chain employs TRBV1 and TRBJ2-5; 12 bases agree with TRBD1. The CDR3 runs 16 residues. After removal of 4 bases from V and 1 base from J, the junction contained 3 bases not matched to a gene. In germline, CDR1 is NSQYPW, CDR2 LRSPGD (reference sequence). The sequenced part of the CDR3 DNA is TGCACCTGCAGTGTCCGGGACAGGGGGCACCAAGAC. Protein: CTCSVRDRGHQD. In full, the CDR3 is CTCSVRDRGHQDTQYF.

Notes on this clone: The gene names here belong to mouse. The CDR3 end falls 4 residues outside the read, so it is completed with the germline J gene. The genes are TRBV13-1 and TRBJ2-1; D may be TRBD1 (7 bases). Trimming removed 5 bases at V and 0 bases at J, with 15 bases between. This CDR3 contains 16 residues. Germline V CDR1 and CDR2: NSHNY, SYGAGN. CDR3 DNA (partial): TGTGCCAGCAGACAGGGGAGGGGACTTAACTATGCT. Protein sequence: CASRQGRGLNYA. The whole CDR3 sequence reads CASRQGRGLNYAEQFF.

In its sample, this clone was seen a few times. Gene names follow the mouse nomenclature. Coverage ceases 4 residues before the CDR3 finishes, and the germline J gene fills in the end. This chain connects TRBV13-3 to TRBJ1-1, with TRBD1 matching over 7 bases. V dropped 1 base and J dropped 1; count of bases not matched to a gene: 4. Germline CDR1 NNHDY, CDR2 SYVADS. The CDR3 runs 15 residues. The sequenced CDR3 bases are TGTGCCAGCAGTGATTACGGGACAGAAAACACA. Protein: CASSDYGTENT. The full CDR3 protein is CASSDYGTENTEVFF.

Comments on this clone: The gene names given are mouse names. The CDR3 end is not reached by the read, which stops 3 residues before it; the germline J gene fills it in. The V and J genes are TRBV19 and TRBJ1-6; the D gene is possibly TRBD1 (6 bases). TRBJ1-6 is an ORF, with its function uncertain. V was shortened by 2 bases and J by 2 bases, with 8 bases between the two germline ends. CDR1 is FNHDT and CDR2 is SITEND in the germline V gene (reference sequence). The CDR3 contains 15 residues. The sequenced CDR3 bases are TGTGCCAGCAGTATCGGGACACCCTATAATTCGCCC. Its translation: CASSIGTPYNSP. The whole CDR3 sequence reads CASSIGTPYNSPLYF.

This clone turned up a few times. Mouse germline and gene names are used. The read terminates 4 residues before the CDR3 end, so the remaining end is supplied by the germline J gene. This rearrangement joins TRBV19 to TRBJ2-7, with a weak D call TRBD2 (6 bases). Germline V gene lookup returns CDR1 FNHDT and CDR2 SITEND (reference sequence). The CDR3 loop spans 13 amino acids. Trimming shortened V by 0 bases and J by 3 bases, and 7 bases separated the two germline ends. The CDR3 is CASSIEGLYEQYF. The CDR3 bases that were read are TGTGCCAGCAGTATAGAGGGACTCTAT.

Remarks on this clone: Mouse germline and gene names are used. The sequence runs out 4 residues before the end of the CDR3; the remainder is reconstructed from the germline J gene. V and J are TRBV1 and TRBJ2-5; the match to TRBD1 covers 11 bases. Germline loops: CDR1 NSQYPW, CDR2 LRSPGD (reference sequence). The length of the CDR3 is 16 residues. CDR3 bases read: TGCACCTGCAGTGAGATCGGGACAGGGGGAAAAGAC. This gives the protein CTCSEIGTGGKD. In full, the CDR3 is CTCSEIGTGGKDTQYF. The full variable domain, rest sourced from reference TRBV1 and TRBJ2-5, is VTLLEQNPRWRLVPRGQAVNLRCILKNSQYPWMSWYQQDLQKQLQWLFTLRSPGDKEVKSLPGADYLATRVTDTELRLQVANMSQGRTLYCTCSEIGTGGKDTQYFGPGTRLLVL.

Worth noting for this clone: Genes here carry mouse names. From the germline J gene comes the end of the CDR3, since the read stops 4 residues before it. This chain uses TRBV17 with TRBJ2-3; 10 bases match TRBD1. CDR1 and CDR2 (germline): MNHDT, YYDKIL. J gave up 3 bases and V 1 base, and 4 bases lay outside the gene matches. This CDR3 contains 16 residues. The CDR3 DNA, read in part, is TGTGCTAGCAGTAGAGGTGGGACAGGGGCCGCAGAA. Translation gives CASSRGGTGAAE. In full, the CDR3 is CASSRGGTGAAETLYF.

Of note for this clone: Mouse names are used for the genes. The read is 4 residues too short to cover the CDR3 end, so that end is filled in from the germline J gene. The genes are TRBV19 and TRBJ1-1, with a weak D call TRBD1 (6 bases). CDR1 FNHDT and CDR2 SITEND come from the germline V gene (reference sequence). CDR3 size: 12 residues. The sequenced CDR3 bases are TGTGCCAGCAGTAGAGGACAGACA. This codes for CASSRGQT. The CDR3 reads in full as CASSRGQTEVFF.

The sample holds many counts of this clone. Any gene name here is a mouse gene name. The read gets to within 4 residues of the CDR3 end, and the germline J gene fills in the rest. The chain links TRBV17 to TRBJ1-2; D possibly corresponds to TRBD1 (6 bases). CDR1 and CDR2 (germline): MNHDT, YYDKIL. This CDR3 is built from 13 residues. The covered CDR3 bases are TGTGCTAGCAGGCTTCAGGGGAGTTCC. Protein product: CASRLQGSS. The whole CDR3 reads CASRLQGSSDYTF.

Regarding this clone: The genes and germline here are from mouse. Coverage ceases 4 residues before the CDR3 finishes, and the germline J gene fills in the end. V and J are TRBV13-1 and TRBJ2-7; 12 bases are a match to TRBD2. CDR1 and CDR2 from the germline V gene are NSHNY and SYGAGN. J lost 3 bases, V lost 2 bases, and 6 bases had no gene match. The CDR3 is 16 amino acids. The sequenced CDR3 bases are TGTGCCAGCAGTGACCCCCGACTGGGGGGGCGCTAT. It yields the protein CASSDPRLGGRY. In full, the CDR3 reads CASSDPRLGGRYEQYF.

There are a few counts of this clone. The gene symbols are mouse symbols. The read ends 4 residues before the CDR3 terminus; that terminus is restored from the germline J gene. This rearrangement joins TRBV19 to TRBJ2-2; possible D gene TRBD1, 5 bases. The germline CDR1 and CDR2 sequences are FNHDT and SITEND (reference sequence). The CDR3 loop spans 15 amino acids. V lost 5 bases and J 3 bases, leaving 14 bases between the germline ends. The CDR3 reads CASRPQQVYTGQLYF. The DNA read from the CDR3 is TGTGCCAGCAGACCTCAACAGGTATACACCGGG.